This passage covers 16 T cell receptor beta chains from one sample sequenced in a study of T-cell reconstitution after alpha-beta-depleted transplantation in children. The library targeted TCRbeta and was prepared with unique molecular identifiers. In TCRdb, the PCR reads were re-called with MiXCR into one record per CDR3 protein. The sample has about 290,000 distinct CDR3 sequences; around 10% are singletons. The specimen comprised PBMCs, sampled before TCRalphabeta/CD19-depleted stem cell transplant. Source of these receptors: a boy younger than two with acute myeloid leukemia, due to receive a stem cell transplant.

This clonotype was recorded at least ten times. The chain joins TRBV5-5 to TRBJ1-1; TRBD1 agrees at 7 bases. V gave up 0 bases and J gave up 0 bases; unmatched junction bases: 2. The CDR3 is 15 amino acids. The germline gives CDR1 SGHKS, CDR2 YYEKEE (reference sequence). The CDR3 DNA is TGTGCCAGCAGCTTGGTGACAGGGATGAACACTGAAGCTTTCTTT. As protein: CASSLVTGMNTEAFF. The variable domain in full, with the rest retrieved from reference TRBV5-5 and TRBJ1-1, is DAGVTQSPTHLIKTRGQQVTLRCSPISGHKSVSWYQQVLGQGPQFIFQYYEKEERGRGNFPDRFSARQFPNYSSELNVNALLLGDSALYLCASSLVTGMNTEAFFGQGTRLTVV.

This clonotype was seen ten or more times. CDR3 sequence: CASSLGGAHTGELFF. CDR3 DNA: TGCGCCAGCAGCTTGGGCGGGGCGCACACCGGGGAGCTGTTTTTT. The genes are TRBV5-1 and TRBJ2-2; TRBD2 is a possible D gene (6 bases). The germline gives CDR1 SGHRS, CDR2 YFSETQ. The CDR3 sequence is 15 residues long. Trimming left V 0 bases short and J 3 bases short, with 9 bases between. Drawing the rest from reference TRBV5-1 and TRBJ2-2, the complete variable domain is KAGVTQTPRYLIKTRGQQVTLSCSPISGHRSVSWYQQTPGQGLQFLFEYFSETQRNKGNFPGRFSGRQFSNSRSEMNVSTLELGDSALYLCASSLGGAHTGELFFGEGSRLTVL.

This clonotype was recorded at least ten times. The chain is built from TRBV9 and TRBJ1-1; D gene ambiguous. In germline, CDR1 is SGDLS, CDR2 YYNGEE. Trimming removed 0 bases at V and 2 bases at J, with 5 bases between. The CDR3 spans 13 residues. The CDR3 nucleotides are TGTGCCAGCAGCGTAGTCAGCAACACTGAAGCTTTCTTT. This gives the protein CASSVVSNTEAFF.

This clonotype showed up many times. The CDR3 DNA sequence: TGCAGTGCTAGAGATCGCCCCCGAGGGCGCGGTAGAAACAATGAGCAGTTCTTC. Translated, it gives CSARDRPRGRGRNNEQFF. The gene calls are TRBV20-1 and TRBJ2-1, with D maybe TRBD2 (5 bases). The CDR3 is made up of 18 amino acids. Germline V lookup: CDR1 DFQATT, CDR2 SNEGSKA (reference sequence). Trimming removed 0 bases at V and 5 bases at J, with 23 bases between.

The sample holds many counts of this clonotype. The chain employs TRBV5-1 and TRBJ1-4; D possibly corresponds to TRBD1 (5 bases). Trimming shortened V by 5 bases and J by 5 bases, and 22 bases separated the two germline ends. Per the germline V gene, CDR1 is SGHRS and CDR2 is YFSETQ. This CDR3 is 17 amino acids long. CDR3 in amino acids: CASSTSPPRQGNEKLFF. In DNA, the CDR3 is TGCGCCAGCAGTACATCACCGCCCCGCCAGGGCAATGAAAAACTGTTTTTT.

This clonotype occurred many times. This chain joins TRBV28 and TRBJ2-3; 7 positions match TRBD1. This CDR3 spans 16 amino acids. Germline assignment: CDR1 MDHEN and CDR2 SYDVKM. J was trimmed by 4 bases and V by 6 bases; bases with no gene match: 13. CDR3 in DNA: TGTGCCAGCAGCTTAGGGACGACAGGGTTTTCAGATACGCAGTATTTT. It yields the protein CASSLGTTGFSDTQYF.

This clonotype showed up many times. The chain uses TRBV9 and TRBJ1-4, with D possibly TRBD1 on 6 matching bases. CDR1 is SGDLS, CDR2 YYNGEE, per germline. Trimming took off 0 bases at V and 6 bases at J, with 12 bases between the two ends. This CDR3 is 15 amino acids long. The CDR3 sequence: CASSVEDSDHEKLFF. Written as DNA, the CDR3 is TGTGCCAGCAGCGTAGAGGACAGCGATCATGAAAAACTGTTTTTT.

In its sample, this clonotype was seen a few times. This chain links TRBV12-3 or TRBV12-4 with TRBJ2-1; no firm D call. Trimming took 1 base from V and 6 from J, leaving 7 bases between them. The CDR3 runs 13 residues. The CDR3 is CASSLVDSNEQFF. The CDR3 DNA reads TGTGCCAGCAGTTTAGTAGACTCCAATGAGCAGTTCTTC.

This clonotype showed up many times. J is TRBJ1-1 and V is TRBV7-2; D unresolved. The CDR3 is made up of 16 amino acids. From germline, CDR1 is SGHTA and CDR2 FQGNSA. The ends were cut back, 3 bases at V and 5 bases at J, with 19 bases in the middle. CDR3: CASSFPGRGKRTEAFF. The CDR3 region has the DNA TGTGCCAGCAGCTTCCCAGGAAGAGGGAAACGAACTGAAGCTTTCTTT.

At least ten counts were recorded for this clonotype. V and J are TRBV12-3 or TRBV12-4 and TRBJ2-7; TRBD1 is a possible D gene (6 bases). CDR3 length: 14 residues. Trimming left V 2 bases short and J 1 base short, with 9 bases between. The CDR3 sequence: CASSLMTGSYEQYF. The CDR3 nucleotides read TGTGCCAGCAGTTTAATGACAGGTTCCTACGAGCAGTACTTC.

The table lists this clonotype with a few counts. V usage is TRBV6-2 or TRBV6-3 and J usage is TRBJ2-1; 10 positions match TRBD2. CDR1 is MNHEY and CDR2 is SVGEGT in the germline V gene. The CDR3 consists of 16 residues. With 1 base clipped from V and 4 bases from J, the junction kept 4 bases outside the gene matches. CDR3 sequence: CASSYFLAGAYNEQFF. The CDR3 DNA follows: TGTGCCAGCAGTTACTTCCTAGCGGGAGCATACAATGAGCAGTTCTTC.

This clonotype was counted ten times or more. The chain joins TRBV27 to TRBJ1-5; maybe TRBD1 (5 bases). V lost 7 bases, J lost 7 bases, and 14 bases lay in between. This CDR3 contains 13 residues. Germline V gene lookup returns CDR1 MNHEY and CDR2 SMNVEV (reference sequence). CDR3 bases: TGTGCCAGCAAACCCCCCGGGGCCCAGCCCCAGCATTTT. Protein sequence: CASKPPGAQPQHF.

This clonotype was detected a few times. This rearrangement joins TRBV7-9 to TRBJ1-4; D is ambiguous. The CDR3 is 15 residues long. The V gene lost 1 base and the J gene lost 4 bases, with 10 bases spanning the gap. The germline V gene encodes CDR1 SEHNR and CDR2 FQNEAQ (reference sequence). Written as DNA, the CDR3 is TGTGCCAGCAGCTTAGTGGCAGTTTTTAATGAAAAACTGTTTTTT. It encodes CASSLVAVFNEKLFF.

V is TRBV7-9 and J is TRBJ2-1; TRBD2 aligns across 8 bases. CDR3 length: 14 residues. Trimming took 2 bases from V and 8 from J; bases not matched to a gene: 5. CDR1 SEHNR and CDR2 FQNEAQ come from the germline V gene (reference sequence). As DNA, the CDR3 is TGTGCCAGCAGCTTAAGGACTAGCAACCATGAGCAGTTCTTC. Protein product: CASSLRTSNHEQFF.

This clonotype was recorded at least ten times. This chain links TRBV12-5 with TRBJ2-3; TRBD1 is a possible D gene (6 bases). The CDR3 extends over 13 amino acids. V shed 4 bases and J shed 1 base, with 6 bases lying between them. Germline assignment: CDR1 LGHNT and CDR2 FRNRAP. This chain's CDR3 is CASGWTGTDTQYF. The CDR3 region has the DNA TGTGCTAGTGGTTGGACAGGCACAGATACGCAGTATTTT. Supplemented by reference TRBV12-5 and TRBJ2-3, the full variable domain reads DARVTQTPRHKVTEMGQEVTMRCQPILGHNTVFWYRQTMMQGLELLAYFRNRAPLDDSGMPKDRFSAEMPDATLATLKIQPSEPRDSAVYFCASGWTGTDTQYFGPGTRLTVL.

The gene calls are TRBV20-1 and TRBJ1-2; TRBD1 is a possible D gene (6 bases). Germline loops: CDR1 DFQATT, CDR2 SNEGSKA (reference sequence). The CDR3 loop spans 12 amino acids. Trimming shortened V by 3 bases and J by 2 bases, and 7 bases separated the two germline ends. CDR3 coding DNA: TGCAGTGCTAGGACAGGAAACTATGGCTACACCTTC. It yields the protein CSARTGNYGYTF.